Listed below are T cell receptor beta chains from one sample, sequenced in a study of shared clonotypes between healthy human individuals. Here immunoSEQ multiplex PCR was the method, and the copy in TCRdb shows in-frame clones only, minus some. The data contain 2 million to 2.5 million clones, approximately 93% of them singletons. Specimen: naive CD4+ T cells from PBMCs. Receptors were obtained from a man aged 18-30 years in good health. Some clones in this sample may be carry-over from other donors' samples. Both conserved end residues are part of each CDR3. A D gene is named only where the DNA matches it firmly. Clone size is shown for a subset of rows, as once, few, many or a class of expanded clone.

NA	TRBD1	TRBJ1-2	TRBV4-1	TGCGCCAGCAGCCAAGCGAGCGGACAGGGACGGCATGGCTACACCTTC	CASSQASGQGRHGYTF
NA	NA	TRBJ2-5	TRBV5-1	TGCGCCAGCAGCTCAACCCTGGGACAAACTGGGCAAGAGACCCAGTACTTC	CASSSTLGQTGQETQYF
NA	NA	TRBJ2-1	TRBV29-1	TGCAGCGCACTTAGGGGGGCGGTCAATGAGCAGTTCTTC	CSALRGAVNEQFF
NA	NA	TRBJ2-2	TRBV28	TGTGCCAGCAGCCACTCCGGACGTTTATCGAACACCGGGGAGCTGTTTTTT	CASSHSGRLSNTGELFF
NA	NA	TRBJ2-3	TRBV28	TGTGCCAGCAGGCCCTCGGGGACAGATACGCAGTATTTT	CASRPSGTDTQYF
NA	TRBD1	TRBJ2-7	TRBV2	TGTGCCAGCAGTGAAGCGCAGGGGGCTCCCTACGAGCAGTACTTC	CASSEAQGAPYEQYF
NA	TRBD1	TRBJ2-2	TRBV7-9	TGTGCCAGCAGCTCGACAGGGCCAACCGGGGAGCTGTTTTTT	CASSSTGPTGELFF
once	TRBD2	TRBJ2-2	TRBV2	TGTGCCAGTGAGGAGGTTAGCGGGAGGGCCGGGGAGCTGTTTTTT	CASEEVSGRAGELFF
NA	NA	TRBJ2-1	TRBV5-1	TGCGCCAGCAGCTTGACCCTAACGAGGACCTACAATGAGCAGTTCTTC	CASSLTLTRTYNEQFF
NA	TRBD2	TRBJ2-7	TRBV18	TGTGCCAGCTCACCGAGGCTAGCGGGAGCAGCCTACGAGCAGTACTTC	CASSPRLAGAAYEQYF
NA	NA	TRBJ1-3	TRBV6-5	TGTGCCAGCGGTAGGGTCACGGACTCTGGAAACACCATATATTTT	CASGRVTDSGNTIYF
few	NA	TRBJ1-1	TRBV15	TGTGCCACCTCCCAGGACCCAGGGACTGAAGCTTTCTTT	CATSQDPGTEAFF
NA	TRBD2	TRBJ2-2	TRBV27	TGTGCCAGCAGTTTATTTTCGGGACTAGTAAACACCGGGGAGCTGTTTTTT	CASSLFSGLVNTGELFF
NA	NA	TRBJ1-5	TRBV6-1	TGTGCCAGCAGTGATGCAGGGGAGTCGGGGAATCAGCCCCAGCATTTT	CASSDAGESGNQPQHF
once	NA	TRBJ2-2	TRBV28	TGTGCCAGCAGTTTAACAGGTTCACTGTTTTTT	CASSLTGSLFF
NA	NA	TRBJ1-5	TRBV28	TGTGCCAGCAGTTTATTACCAGGGAGCGGGGATCAGCCCCAGCATTTT	CASSLLPGSGDQPQHF
NA	TRBD1	TRBJ2-7	TRBV18	TGTGCCAGCTCACTTAAGGGGGCCTCCTACGAGCAGTACTTC	CASSLKGASYEQYF
NA	NA	TRBJ1-5	TRBV2	TGTGCCAGCAGTGATCAACACTTCAATCAGCCCCAGCATTTT	CASSDQHFNQPQHF
NA	NA	TRBJ2-2	TRBV25-1	TGTGCCAGCAGTGACCGGGTCACCGGGGAGCTGTTTTTT	CASSDRVTGELFF
NA	NA	TRBJ1-5	TRBV28	TGTGCAATCCGGGGGAATCATCAGCCCCAGCATTTT	CAIRGNHQPQHF
once	TRBD1	TRBJ1-1	TRBV28	TGTGCCAGCAGTCCATGGGACAGGGGAACTGAAGCTTTCTTT	CASSPWDRGTEAFF
NA	TRBD1	TRBJ2-7	TRBV6-6	TGTGCCAGCAGTTACGGACAGGGTACCTACGAGCAGTACTTC	CASSYGQGTYEQYF
NA	NA	TRBJ2-1	TRBV18	TGTGCCAGCTCACCCTTCGATGACAATGAGCAGTTCTTC	CASSPFDDNEQFF
NA	NA	TRBJ2-2	TRBV11-2	TGTGCCAGCAGCCCCAGGGGACTCGCGAACACCGGGGAGCTGTTTTTT	CASSPRGLANTGELFF
once	TRBD2	TRBJ2-7	TRBV6-5	TGTGCCAGCAGTTACGCAGCGGGAGGGCCTTGGGAGCAGTACTTC	CASSYAAGGPWEQYF
NA	NA	TRBJ1-5	TRBV6-1	TGTGCCAGCAGTGAAGCTCAGGGAGGGAATCAGCCCCAGCATTTT	CASSEAQGGNQPQHF
NA	NA	TRBJ1-2	TRBV5-1	TGCGCCAGCAGCTTGGGGCACGCTAACTATGGCTACACCTTC	CASSLGHANYGYTF
NA	NA	TRBJ2-7	TRBV7-8	TGTGCCAGCAGCTTATATAGACGAAGAACCTCCTACGAGCAGTACTTC	CASSLYRRRTSYEQYF
NA	TRBD2	TRBJ2-1	TRBV18	TGTGCCAGCTCACCTCTTAGGGCTAGCGGGGACTTCCGTCTCCTTTACAATGAGCAGTTCTTC	CASSPLRASGDFRLLYNEQFF
NA	NA	TRBJ2-5	TRBV7-9	TGTGCCAGCGGGAGGTTCCAAGAGACCCAGTACTTC	CASGRFQETQYF
NA	NA	TRBJ2-5	TRBV14	TGTGCCAGCAGCCAAGGTTCTTTTGGGACCCAGTACTTC	CASSQGSFGTQYF
NA	TRBD1	TRBJ1-1	TRBV27	TGTGCCAGCAGTCCCTCGGGACAGGGTTGGACTGAAGCTTTCTTT	CASSPSGQGWTEAFF
NA	TRBD1	TRBJ2-2	TRBV11-3	TGTGCCAGCAGTTCCGGGGGACAGGCCGGGGAGCTGTTTTTT	CASSSGGQAGELFF
few	NA	TRBJ2-7	TRBV2	TGTGCCAGCAGGTACACCTTATATTTCGAGCAGTACTTC	CASRYTLYFEQYF
NA	TRBD1	TRBJ1-5	TRBV5-1	TGCGCCAGCAGGCGACAGGGCCCGAATCAGCCCCAGCATTTT	CASRRQGPNQPQHF
NA	TRBD1	TRBJ1-2	TRBV28	TGTGCCAGCAGCCTAACAGGGGCCCCTGGCGGCTACACCTTC	CASSLTGAPGGYTF
NA	NA	TRBJ2-6	TRBV30	TGTGCCTGGAGGGAGTACTTGGGATCAGGGGCCAACGTCCTGACTTTC	CAWREYLGSGANVLTF
NA	NA	TRBJ2-1	TRBV4-1	TGCGCCAGCAGCCAAGGTTACCGGGAGTCCAATGAGCAGTTCTTC	CASSQGYRESNEQFF
NA	NA	TRBJ2-3	TRBV7-2	TGTGCCAGCAGCTTATTCTGGGCAGATACGCAGTATTTT	CASSLFWADTQYF
NA	NA	TRBJ2-3	TRBV7-2	TGTGCCAGCAGCTTAGAGGCGGGTAGCACAGATACGCAGTATTTT	CASSLEAGSTDTQYF
few	TRBD1	TRBJ1-1	TRBV7-9	TGTGCCAGCAGCACTAAGGACAGGGAAACTGAAGCTTTCTTT	CASSTKDRETEAFF
NA	NA	TRBJ1-1	TRBV5-4	TGTGCCAGCAGCTTTTCAGGGCAAGGGAACACTGAAGCTTTCTTT	CASSFSGQGNTEAFF